This T cell receptor (beta chain) was obtained from a study of CD8 T cells in ankylosing spondylitis. Study results and caveats: Reportedly, significant enrichment of disease-linked clones occurred in matched ankylosing spondylitis synovial fluid. Disease-linked clones bore a CD8+ phenotype, appearing relatively rarely in peripheral blood.

This clonotype was counted ten times or more. Its specificity is not known. CDR3 length: 14 residues. V was pared by 6 bases and J by 5 bases, with 8 bases of the junction left unmatched. For TCR beta, libraries came from quantitative 5'-RACE with molecular barcodes. TCRdb used MiXCR to reprocess the 5' RACE reads, holding one entry per CDR3 protein. The profile covers 45,000 to 60,000 distinct CDR3 sequences, with 7.4% appearing a single time and over 7% taken by the ten largest. The clonotype was recovered from a female donor with ankylosing spondylitis or in good health (not recorded which). The sample comprised blood, either unsorted or a sorted T cell fraction (not recorded which). The J gene is TRBJ1-1, the V gene TRBV12-3 or TRBV12-4, with TRBD1 identical over 8 bases. Here the CDR3 DNA reads TGTGCCAGCAGCCCTGACAGGGGAAGAACTGAAGCTTTCTTT. Translated: CASSPDRGRTEAFF.